A single T cell receptor beta chain is shown here with its context. Original methodology: Estimation of nucleated cell counts relied on the amplification of reference gene primers. Profiled with immunoSEQ multiplex PCR; TCRdb holds only in-frame clones, not every one. V and J calls and clone size are copied from that table; D and trimming were computed from the DNA. The sample has some 68,000 clones, around nine tenths seen once. The CDR3 totals 13 residues. Germline V gene data show CDR1 as GTSNPN and CDR2 as SVGIG (reference sequence). The trim removed 5 bases at V and 4 bases at J, leaving 2 bases unmatched. The sample is drawn from a study of blood T cell repertoires in COVID-19. Background on the study: Whether acute or convalescent, the COVID-19 samples came from the United States, Italy and Spain. In each case, the material was cDNA or gDNA derived from T cells, B-cell-depleted T cells, or PBMCs.

In Seattle, patients joined the study during active infection and were tracked longitudinally. The receptor's source is a man aged 35 to 55 with COVID-19, enrolled during active disease. V gene TRBV30 combines with J gene TRBJ1-4, with 9 bases matching TRBD1. The sequencing sample was made of peripheral blood. CDR3 region: CAWQGQGNEKLFF. CDR3 coding DNA: TGTGCCTGGCAGGGACAGGGTAATGAAAAACTGTTTTTT.